A selection of T cell receptor beta chains follows, all from one sample in a study of blood T cells in healthy people across ages. TCRdb fed the 5' RACE reads into MiXCR, producing one record per CDR3 protein. Of some 700,000 distinct CDR3 sequences listed, about 20% are singletons. The source material was blood. The receptors derive from a man aged 65 to 79 in good health. The CDR3 runs from the conserved cysteine through the conserved F or W. Fields, in order: J gene, V gene, CDR3 protein.

TRBJ1-2 | TRBV7-9 | CASSLTGVSNYGYTF
TRBJ1-5 | TRBV10-2 | CASSESTVRPNQPQHF
TRBJ1-5 | TRBV3-1 | CASSQGLDRGQSNQPQHF
TRBJ2-1 | TRBV4-3 | CASSQEPWRGSYNEQFF
TRBJ1-2 | TRBV18 | CASSPQRDNGYTF
TRBJ2-3 | TRBV5-5 | CASSGAKRADTQYF
TRBJ2-1 | TRBV28 | CASSSARATSSYNEQFF
TRBJ2-7 | TRBV6-1 | CASSKGGPIYEQYF
TRBJ2-4 | TRBV3-1 | CASSQAPGAKNIQYF
TRBJ2-3 | TRBV5-1 | CASSFRGANTDTQYF
TRBJ2-7 | TRBV6-6 | CASSFSVGSIYEQYF
TRBJ1-3 | TRBV20-1 | CSARDQVTSGNTIYF
TRBJ2-1 | TRBV3-1 | CASSPLRDNEQFF